Presented here are 6 T cell receptor beta chains from one specimen sequenced in a study of T cell repertoires in cytomegalovirus infection. These receptors' targets are unknown. Each CDR3 protein gets one entry after TCRdb re-called the reads with MiXCR. The data show fewer than 950,000 distinct CDR3 sequences, with approximately 29% seen just once and approximately 13% held by the top ten. This sample comprised cultured CD8+ T cells from PBMCs, obtained from culture after CMV antigen stimulation. These receptors all stem from a human donor in good health (CMV status not recorded). Some clones in this sample may be carry-over from other donors' samples.

This clonotype was found a few times. The rearrangement links TRBV4-1 to TRBJ2-5; TRBD2 matches at 16 bases. The CDR3 extends over 18 amino acids. Trimming took 3 bases from V and 5 from J; bases not matched to a gene: 9. Germline lookup yields CDR1 MGHRA and CDR2 YSYEKL. This CDR3 reads CASSHSEGLAGGLETQYF. In DNA, the CDR3 is TGCGCCAGCAGCCACTCCGAGGGACTAGCGGGGGGGCTGGAGACCCAGTACTTC.

This clonotype was seen a few times. The rearrangement uses TRBV7-6 and TRBJ2-7, with TRBD1 as a possible D gene (6 bases). Germline V gene data show CDR1 as SGHVS and CDR2 as FNYEAQ. CDR3 length: 15 amino acids. The ends were cut back, 1 base at V and 1 base at J, with 11 bases in the middle. CDR3 loop: CASSLEQGPSYEQYV. CDR3 nucleotides: TGTGCCAGCAGCTTAGAACAGGGACCTTCCTACGAGCAGTACGTC.

This sequence joins TRBV6-6 and TRBJ1-2, with a possible D match to TRBD1 (6 bases). V gave up 0 bases and J gave up 1 base, with 15 bases separating them. Germline V gene sequence: CDR1 MNHNY, CDR2 SVGAGI (reference sequence). CDR3 size: 17 residues. CDR3 DNA: TGTGCCAGCAGTTACTCGACCCTAGGACAGTTTAACTATGGCTACACCTTC. This sequence encodes CASSYSTLGQFNYGYTF.

This clonotype was recorded a few times. V gene TRBV7-6 combines with J gene TRBJ2-3; 11 bases agree with TRBD2. Per germline, CDR1 SGHVS and CDR2 FNYEAQ. The ends lost 0 bases at V and 2 bases at J; junction bases unmatched: 4. The CDR3 runs 17 residues. In nucleotides, the CDR3 is TGTGCCAGCAGCTTAGCGTGGGGACTAGCGGCCACAGATACGCAGTATTTT. This translates into CASSLAWGLAATDTQYF. Variable domain in full (rest from reference TRBV7-6 and TRBJ2-3): GAGVSQSPRYKVTKRGQDVALRCDPISGHVSLYWYRQALGQGPEFLTYFNYEAQQDKSGLPNDRFSAERPEGSISTLTIQRTEQRDSAMYRCASSLAWGLAATDTQYFGPGTRLTVL.

The rearrangement uses TRBV6-2 or TRBV6-3 and TRBJ1-1, with TRBD1 matching 7 bases. This CDR3 has 20 amino acids. Germline V lookup: CDR1 MNHEY, CDR2 SVGEGT. J gave up 4 bases and V 2 bases, and 22 bases lay outside the gene matches. CDR3 in DNA: TGTGCCAGCAGTTACCCCTCAGAGCCATATACGACAGGGATGAGCACTGAAGCTTTCTTT. Encoded protein: CASSYPSEPYTTGMSTEAFF.

The chain carries TRBV10-3 and TRBJ2-3; a possible D gene is TRBD2 (5 bases). The germline gives CDR1 ENHRY, CDR2 SYGVKD. This CDR3 region has 13 residues. Trimming took off 8 bases at V and 5 bases at J, with 14 bases between the two ends. The CDR3 reads CAILAGGGDTQYF. In DNA, the CDR3 is TGTGCCATCCTAGCCGGCGGAGGAGATACGCAGTATTTT.